The clone carrying this T cell receptor beta chain appeared a single time. What it binds is not known. This sample stems from a study of STAT5B mutations in CD4+ large granular lymphocyte leukemia. The study's findings and limits: TRBV06-family usage was enriched in top patient clones (8/27) versus controls (2/35). Patient CD4-sorted repertoires stayed more clonal than healthy ones after leukemic-clone removal. No patients shared main leukemic clonotypes, though less than 30% appeared at low frequency elsewhere.

The CDR3 covers 15 residues. Trimming removed 1 base from V and 10 bases from J; junction bases left unmatched: 7. The germline V gene has CDR1 MGHDK and CDR2 SYGVNS. TCRdb's copy holds only in-frame clones and misses some; the assay was immunoSEQ multiplex PCR. The data contain almost 20,000 clones, 70% to 85% of them singletons. V usage is TRBV25-1 and J usage is TRBJ1-4; 9 bases match TRBD1. This TCR came from a human donor in good health. Sample: CD4+ T cells from blood buffy coats. CDR3 amino acids: CASSESKDRGGKLFF. Written as DNA, the CDR3 is TGTGCCAGCAGTGAATCGAAGGACAGGGGTGGAAAACTGTTTTTT.